What follows describes a single TCR beta chain. What it recognizes is unknown. This specimen comes from a study of T cell responses to AZD1222 COVID-19 vaccine. The method was immunoSEQ multiplex PCR; TCRdb's version includes in-frame clones alone and lacks a portion of them. The sample contains 120,000 to 150,000 clones, around 90% of which appear only once. The V gene's germline CDR1 is SGHTA and CDR2 FQGNSA. The V end lost 2 bases, the J end lost 8 bases, and 15 bases lay between the germline ends. This CDR3 is 15 amino acids long. Study conclusions and caveats: Seropositive AZD1222 recipients at baseline numbered only 6 or 7. The donor group comprised mostly white British people and more females; the analysis possibly underestimated clonal diversity. With dominance at 160-218 and 743-854, vaccine-associated CD4 TCRs spanned spike. As reported, nearly half of all spike-specific TCRs target variant regions that are unmutated.

The chain uses TRBV7-2 and TRBJ1-4; maybe TRBD1 (6 bases). This clonotype was sampled from an adult who received the MenACWY meningococcal vaccine as a control. Specimen: peripheral blood, collected 28 days after the second dose of the MenACWY control vaccine. The CDR3 is CASSLRKGVWEKLFF. The CDR3 DNA reads as TGTGCCAGCAGCTTAAGGAAGGGGGTTTGGGAAAAACTGTTTTTT.